One sample yielded the 31 T cell receptor beta chains listed below, sequenced in a study of vaccination and CD4 T cells after COVID-19 (dated by TCRdb to between 2021 and 2023). This sample's treatment or condition label indicates: roughly ten-day PBMC culture with coronavirus spike peptide pools or control peptides (ViraFEST assay). Library generation was performed with PCR. TCRdb shows the sequencer as Illumina iSeq 100. DNA from cultured CD4+ T cells was subjected to TCR sequencing with the Oncomine TCR Beta short-read assay at the Johns Hopkins FTIC core. TCRdb trimmed public reads at Q25 via fastp, called clones via MiXCR and kept in-frame beta chains. One record per CDR3 amino acid sequence lists the most common genes and DNA. Within this sample are some 11,000 distinct CDR3 sequences, with 77% of them counted one time only. The ten most abundant clones make up about 16% of the sample. Their antigen targets remain unknown.

What was sequenced was CD4+ T cells from blood, cultured in vitro. These receptor sequences come from a human donor who had recovered from COVID-19.

The chain recombines TRBV20-1 with TRBJ1-1; 9 bases are shared with TRBD1. The V gene end was trimmed by 6 bases and the J gene end by 7 bases; junction bases not matched to a gene: 15. The length of the CDR3 is 15 residues. CDR1 and CDR2 from the germline V gene are DFQATT and SNEGSKA (reference sequence). CDR3: CSAKPVTGGVGEAFF. The CDR3 region has the DNA TGCAGTGCAAAACCCGTGACAGGGGGAGTGGGTGAAGCTTTCTTT.

The chain recombines TRBV6-1 with TRBJ1-5; D possibly corresponds to TRBD1 (5 bases). This CDR3 has 16 residues. Trimming shortened V by 5 bases and J by 2 bases, and 16 bases separated the two germline ends. The germline CDR1 and CDR2 sequences are MNHNS and SASEGT. CDR3 DNA sequence: TGTGCCAGCAGTACCCCTGCTTGGGGGGGCAATCAGCCCCAGCATTTT. This encodes CASSTPAWGGNQPQHF.

This clonotype was seen more than once but under ten times. This chain uses TRBV20-1 with TRBJ1-5, with a possible D match to TRBD1 (5 bases). Germline CDR1 reads DFQATT; CDR2 reads SNEGSKA (reference sequence). V shed 6 bases and J shed 4 bases, with 19 bases lying between them. The CDR3 is made up of 15 amino acids. In DNA, the CDR3 is TGCAGTGCCAATACACCGACAGTCCCAAATCAGCCCCAGCATTTT. This codes for CSANTPTVPNQPQHF.

This clonotype was counted a few times. This sequence joins TRBV11-3 and TRBJ2-1, with a weak D call TRBD2 (6 bases). Germline V gene data show CDR1 as SGHNT and CDR2 as YENEEA. V was clipped by 0 bases and J by 8 bases, with 17 bases between them. CDR3 size: 16 residues. The CDR3 region is CASSLDGRDGFDEQFF. CDR3 coding DNA: TGTGCCAGCAGCTTAGACGGGCGGGATGGTTTCGATGAGCAGTTCTTC.

This clonotype appeared once. The chain recombines TRBV11-2 with TRBJ1-1; D gene unclear. Trimming pared 4 bases from V and 1 base from J, leaving 10 bases between. Germline V gene data show CDR1 as SGHAT and CDR2 as FQNNGV. CDR3 length equals 14 residues. The CDR3 is CASSYDYENTEAFF. CDR3 in DNA: TGTGCCAGCAGCTATGATTACGAGAACACTGAAGCTTTCTTT.

CDR3 protein: CASSSTPSSGAYEQYF. In DNA, the CDR3 is TGTGCCAGCAGCTCCACCCCATCGAGCGGAGCCTACGAGCAGTACTTC. V usage is TRBV7-2 and J usage is TRBJ2-7; D may be TRBD2 (5 bases). CDR1 is SGHTA and CDR2 is FQGNSA in the germline V gene. V was cut by 4 bases and J by 2 bases, with 18 bases left in between. The CDR3 has 16 amino acids.

The sample holds a few counts of this clonotype. The genes are TRBV11-2 and TRBJ2-6; D not certain. The CDR3 totals 14 residues. Germline assignment: CDR1 SGHAT and CDR2 FQNNGV. V lost 2 bases and J 0 bases, leaving 2 bases between the germline ends. Written as DNA, the CDR3 is TGTGCCAGCAGCTTAACCTCTGGGGCCAACGTCCTGACTTTC. This gives the protein CASSLTSGANVLTF.

The chain couples TRBV6-1 to TRBJ1-5; D is undetermined. Germline assignment: CDR1 MNHNS and CDR2 SASEGT. CDR3 size: 16 residues. V was cut by 7 bases and J by 6 bases, with 22 bases left in between. The CDR3: CASTLMSTNRGQPQHF. The CDR3 DNA reads TGTGCCAGCACCCTGATGTCGACAAATCGGGGTCAGCCCCAGCATTTT.

V and J are TRBV6-2 or TRBV6-3 and TRBJ1-5; D is unresolved. The CDR3 extends over 13 amino acids. Germline CDR1 and CDR2: MNHEY and SVGEGT. V lost 1 base, J lost 2 bases, and 3 bases lay in between. CDR3 sequence reads: CASSYLGNQPQHF. In DNA form, the CDR3 reads TGTGCCAGCAGTTACTTGGGCAATCAGCCCCAGCATTTT.

V and J are TRBV20-1 and TRBJ1-2; TRBD1 aligns across 9 bases. V lost 2 bases to trimming and J lost 4 bases; unmatched junction nucleotides: 5. Germline V gene sequence: CDR1 DFQATT, CDR2 SNEGSKA (reference sequence). The CDR3 is 14 residues long. The chain's CDR3 is CSARQGQGSYGYTF. The CDR3 DNA reads as TGCAGTGCTAGACAAGGACAGGGGAGCTATGGCTACACCTTC.

The chain uses TRBV19 and TRBJ1-1, with TRBD1 matching 9 bases. The CDR3 spans 15 residues. The J segment lost 0 bases and the V segment lost 5 bases, leaving 4 bases of the junction unmatched. Germline V gene data show CDR1 as LNHDA and CDR2 as SQIVND (reference sequence). The CDR3 nucleotides are TGTGCCAGTAGTTTCACAGGGGGCCTGAACACTGAAGCTTTCTTT. The encoded protein is CASSFTGGLNTEAFF.

This clonotype was detected only a few times. The rearrangement links TRBV7-2 to TRBJ2-2, with TRBD1 identical over 7 bases. The germline CDR1 and CDR2 sequences are SGHTA and FQGNSA. V shed 0 bases, J shed 5 bases, and the junction held 6 bases outside the gene matches. This CDR3 region has 16 residues. The CDR3, as DNA: TGTGCCAGCAGCTTAGCTACAGGGGAAAGAACCGGGGAGCTGTTTTTT. Protein: CASSLATGERTGELFF.

In this sample, this clonotype turned up a few times. V usage is TRBV28 and J usage is TRBJ1-5; D not resolved. Looked up from germline, CDR1 is MDHEN and CDR2 is SYDVKM. The CDR3 runs 14 residues. V dropped 1 base and J dropped 6 bases, with 10 bases sitting between them. Here the CDR3 reads CASSLSQQFQPQHF. The CDR3, as DNA: TGTGCCAGCAGTTTATCCCAACAGTTTCAGCCCCAGCATTTT.

This clonotype was seen a few times. The rearrangement joins TRBV28 to TRBJ1-2, with D possibly being TRBD1 (6 bases). Trimming left V 6 bases short and J 0 bases short, with 14 bases between. Germline values: CDR1 MDHEN, CDR2 SYDVKM. The CDR3 spans 15 residues. CDR3 in DNA: TGTGCCAGCAGGGCTTATACAGGGTCTAACTATGGCTACACCTTC. Translation: CASRAYTGSNYGYTF.

The rearrangement links TRBV19 to TRBJ1-5; 12 bases are shared with TRBD1. The CDR3 is 14 amino acids. V lost 6 bases, J lost 5 bases, and 2 bases stayed unmatched. Germline V gene sequence: CDR1 LNHDA, CDR2 SQIVND (reference sequence). The CDR3 nucleotides are TGTGCCAGTAGCGGGACAGGGGGCGATCAGCCCCAGCATTTT. Translated, it gives CASSGTGGDQPQHF.

The CDR3: CSAPTAGGEKLFF. CDR3 DNA sequence: TGCAGTGCGCCGACAGCGGGAGGGGAAAAACTGTTTTTT. This sequence joins TRBV20-1 and TRBJ1-4; weak D call: TRBD1 (5 bases). Germline CDR1 DFQATT, CDR2 SNEGSKA (reference sequence). The V end was cut by 6 bases, the J end by 8 bases, with 16 bases between. This CDR3 has 13 residues.

The rearrangement uses TRBV30 and TRBJ1-5; 8 bases match TRBD1. Unmatched junction bases numbered 1, after V lost 0 bases and J lost 6 bases. The CDR3 consists of 13 residues. Germline-derived CDR1 and CDR2 are GTSNPN and SVGIG (reference sequence). The CDR3 DNA reads TGTGCCTGGAGTGTACAGGGGGGTCAGCCCCAGCATTTT. Translation gives CAWSVQGGQPQHF.

The chain carries TRBV10-1 and TRBJ1-5, with D tentatively TRBD1 (5 bases). Per germline, CDR1 WNHNN and CDR2 SYGVQD (reference sequence). V dropped 2 bases and J dropped 3 bases, with 8 bases sitting between them. The CDR3 is made up of 14 amino acids. The CDR3 DNA is TGCGCCAGCAGTGAGGGGGGGATCAATCAGCCCCAGCATTTT. Translated: CASSEGGINQPQHF.

J is TRBJ2-3 and V is TRBV7-9; the D is unclear. V gave up 10 bases and J gave up 0 bases, with 17 bases separating them. The CDR3 is made up of 15 amino acids. Germline V CDR1 and CDR2: SEHNR, FQNEAQ (reference sequence). CDR3 in DNA: TGTGCCACCCAGAGGACCCACCCAAGCACAGATACGCAGTATTTT. Translated: CATQRTHPSTDTQYF.

The chain is built from TRBV6-1 and TRBJ1-6; D gene unclear. With 0 bases removed from V and 0 bases from J, the gap between germline ends came to 6 bases. CDR1 is MNHNS and CDR2 is SASEGT in the germline V gene. The CDR3 sequence is 16 residues long. The CDR3 region is CASSEAGSSYNSPLHF. CDR3 nucleotide sequence: TGTGCCAGCAGTGAAGCCGGGAGCTCCTATAATTCACCCCTCCACTTT.

CDR3 DNA: TGTGCCAGCGGGGGGAGGACAGGGGTCGGAAACACCATATATTTT. This translates into CASGGRTGVGNTIYF. The J gene is TRBJ1-3, the V gene TRBV28; 9 positions match TRBD1. The CDR3 sequence is 15 residues long. With V trimmed by 8 bases and J by 4 bases, 9 bases remained unmatched. Germline assignment: CDR1 MDHEN and CDR2 SYDVKM.

The V gene is TRBV6-2 or TRBV6-3, the J gene TRBJ2-3; D unresolved. The CDR3 contains 15 residues. The V and J ends lost 2 bases and 1 base respectively, with 10 bases between them. The germline gives CDR1 MNHEY, CDR2 SVGEGT. CDR3 loop: CASSYPSAGTDTQYF. In nucleotides, the CDR3 is TGTGCCAGCAGTTACCCTTCGGCGGGCACAGATACGCAGTATTTT.

The chain is built from TRBV20-1 and TRBJ2-2; D uncertain. With 0 bases removed from V and 6 bases from J, the gap between germline ends came to 14 bases. Germline CDR1 is DFQATT and CDR2 is SNEGSKA (reference sequence). The CDR3 runs 15 residues. For the CDR3, the DNA is TGCAGTGCTAGAGACCCGTACAAGTCGGCCGGGGAGCTGTTTTTT. It yields the protein CSARDPYKSAGELFF.

The gene calls are TRBV2 and TRBJ2-7, with D possibly being TRBD1 (5 bases). Germline V gene sequence: CDR1 SNHLY, CDR2 FYNNEI. This CDR3 is 16 amino acids long. V was clipped by 1 base and J by 12 bases, with 25 bases between them. In DNA, the CDR3 is TGTGCCAGCAGTGAAGAAGACAGAACCCGCTTCGTCGCAAGGTACTTC. Translated, it gives CASSEEDRTRFVARYF.

The chain employs TRBV7-3 and TRBJ2-5; TRBD2 aligns across 7 bases. The V gene's germline CDR1 is SGHTA and CDR2 FQGTGA. This CDR3 spans 15 amino acids. V lost 2 bases and J lost 3; bases outside the gene matches: 6. The CDR3 DNA is TGTGCCAGCAGCTTACAGGGCGGGAGAGAAGAGACCCAGTACTTC. Its protein is CASSLQGGREETQYF.

The genes are TRBV11-2 and TRBJ2-1; 11 bases are shared with TRBD2. The CDR3 extends over 15 amino acids. The V gene's germline CDR1 is SGHAT and CDR2 FQNNGV. V shed 5 bases and J 5 bases; nucleotides not matched to a gene: 5. As DNA, the CDR3 is TGTGCCAGCAGCAATAGCGGGAGGGAAAACAATGAGCAGTTCTTC. This gives the protein CASSNSGRENNEQFF.

This chain connects TRBV12-3 or TRBV12-4 to TRBJ2-2; 10 bases map to TRBD2. V trimming: 7 bases; J trimming: 1 base; junction bases outside the gene matches: 3. CDR3 length: 15 amino acids. The CDR3 sequence is CASIRTSGNTGELFF. DNA for the CDR3: TGTGCCAGCATCCGGACTAGCGGGAACACCGGGGAGCTGTTTTTT.

The chain couples TRBV30 to TRBJ1-2, with D possibly TRBD1 on 5 matching bases. The CDR3 is 17 amino acids. Trimming took 1 base from V and 3 from J, leaving 21 bases between them. Germline V CDR1 and CDR2: GTSNPN, SVGIG (reference sequence). The CDR3 loop is CAWSAPLGRGRDYGYTF. The CDR3 coding sequence is TGTGCCTGGAGTGCCCCCCTCGGTAGGGGCCGGGACTATGGCTACACCTTC.

J is TRBJ1-2 and V is TRBV19; maybe TRBD1 (5 bases). V gave up 4 bases and J gave up 8 bases, with 14 bases separating them. This CDR3 has 13 residues. CDR1 is LNHDA, CDR2 SQIVND, per germline (reference sequence). DNA of the CDR3: TGTGCCAGTAGTACGGGACGCCAGCGCGGCTACACCTTC. It encodes CASSTGRQRGYTF. The full variable domain, completed using reference TRBV19 and TRBJ1-2, is DGGITQSPKYLFRKEGQNVTLSCEQNLNHDAMYWYRQDPGQGLRLIYYSQIVNDFQKGDIAEGYSVSREKKESFPLTVTSAQKNPTAFYLCASSTGRQRGYTFGSGTRLTVV.

This chain joins TRBV30 and TRBJ1-6; D is unclear. Germline CDR1 reads GTSNPN; CDR2 reads SVGIG (reference sequence). The CDR3 spans 13 residues. V lost 3 bases, J lost 4 bases, and 7 bases lay in between. The CDR3 region is CAWRSVYNSPLHF. The CDR3 DNA is TGTGCCTGGAGATCAGTTTATAATTCACCCCTCCACTTT.

V usage is TRBV20-1 and J usage is TRBJ1-2; D unresolved. CDR3 size: 15 residues. CDR1 and CDR2 from the germline V gene are DFQATT and SNEGSKA (reference sequence). The CDR3 DNA is TGCTGGGAAAAAGGGCCTCCTAAGCAAACCGGGGGCTACACCTTC. Amino acids: CWEKGPPKQTGGYTF.